A single sample gave rise to the 6 T cell receptor beta chains below, sequenced in a study of Graves' ophthalmopathy and Graves' hyperthyroidism. For repertoire sequencing, the TCR beta CDR3 regions were amplified from RNA transcripts. In the first round, RT-PCR was carried out with HTBI primers, and a multiplex PCR formed the second round. MiXCR, applied by TCRdb to the multiplex PCR reads, yields one record per CDR3 protein. Of over 650,000 distinct CDR3 sequences listed, 35% to 45% are singletons. The sequencing input was peripheral blood. These TCRs come from an adult man with Graves' ophthalmopathy.

About this clonotype: One end of the junction fails to match germline, which may point to a read error. This chain connects TRBV6-4 to TRBJ1-2; D is uncertain. This CDR3 comprises 13 residues. Germline CDR1 reads MRHNA; CDR2 reads SNTAGT. The CDR3 spells CAISDPGNYGYTF. The DNA of the CDR3 is TGTGCCATCAGTGACCCGGGCAACTATGGCTACACCTTC.

V and J are TRBV29-1 and TRBJ1-1; D is ambiguous. Between the trimmed V and J ends, which lost 8 bases and 0 bases, there was a span of 7 bases. The CDR3 runs 11 residues. Germline CDR1 SQVTM, CDR2 ANQGSEA. CDR3 nucleotides: TGCAGCTCCACAGTGAACACTGAAGCTTTCTTT. Encoded protein: CSSTVNTEAFF.

This clonotype was seen a single time. The gene calls are TRBV11-1 and TRBJ2-7; D may be TRBD2 (5 bases). Per germline, CDR1 SGHAT and CDR2 FQDESV (reference sequence). V lost 4 bases to trimming and J lost 5 bases, with 12 bases between them. This CDR3 has 13 residues. The CDR3 loop reads CASSSPGNNEQYF. The CDR3 bases are TGTGCCAGCAGCTCCCCGGGAAACAACGAGCAGTACTTC.

In its sample, this clonotype was seen many times. The V and J genes are TRBV20-1 and TRBJ1-1, with 10 bases fitting TRBD1. CDR3 length: 16 amino acids. Germline V gives CDR1 DFQATT, CDR2 SNEGSKA (reference sequence). V was clipped by 3 bases and J by 4 bases; unmatched bases: 11. CDR3 protein: CSASKTGGFGGTEAFF. In DNA form, the CDR3 reads TGCAGTGCTAGTAAGACAGGGGGCTTTGGTGGCACTGAAGCTTTCTTT.

In regard to this clonotype: Given the absence of the conserved phenylalanine or tryptophan at the CDR3 end, a read error is likely. It is unclear where the CDR3 begins or ends on the DNA, so no DNA is shown, and the CDR3 is as TCRdb lists it. V gene TRBV25-1 combines with J gene TRBJ2-6; the table's D call of TRBD1 was not tested on the DNA. The germline V gene encodes CDR1 MGHDK and CDR2 SYGVNS. The CDR3 sequence runs 14 residues, both termini included. The CDR3 region is CASSVGSGGVYHGT.

Comments on this clonotype: A clone one base away is much larger, so this may be a read error. J is TRBJ1-2 and V is TRBV19; 9 bases map to TRBD1. The V segment lost 6 bases and the J segment 7 bases; nucleotides outside the gene matches: 6. The CDR3 extends over 13 amino acids. Germline values: CDR1 LNHDA, CDR2 SQIVND (reference sequence). The CDR3 coding sequence is TGTGCCAGTAGATGGGGGACAGGGAGTGGCTACACCTTC. Translation: CASRWGTGSGYTF. The whole variable domain, remainder taken from reference TRBV19 and TRBJ1-2, is DGGITQSPKYLFRKEGQNVTLSCEQNLNHDAMYWYRQDPGQGLRLIYYSQIVNDFQKGDIAEGYSVSREKKESFPLTVTSAQKNPTAFYLCASRWGTGSGYTFGSGTRLTVV.